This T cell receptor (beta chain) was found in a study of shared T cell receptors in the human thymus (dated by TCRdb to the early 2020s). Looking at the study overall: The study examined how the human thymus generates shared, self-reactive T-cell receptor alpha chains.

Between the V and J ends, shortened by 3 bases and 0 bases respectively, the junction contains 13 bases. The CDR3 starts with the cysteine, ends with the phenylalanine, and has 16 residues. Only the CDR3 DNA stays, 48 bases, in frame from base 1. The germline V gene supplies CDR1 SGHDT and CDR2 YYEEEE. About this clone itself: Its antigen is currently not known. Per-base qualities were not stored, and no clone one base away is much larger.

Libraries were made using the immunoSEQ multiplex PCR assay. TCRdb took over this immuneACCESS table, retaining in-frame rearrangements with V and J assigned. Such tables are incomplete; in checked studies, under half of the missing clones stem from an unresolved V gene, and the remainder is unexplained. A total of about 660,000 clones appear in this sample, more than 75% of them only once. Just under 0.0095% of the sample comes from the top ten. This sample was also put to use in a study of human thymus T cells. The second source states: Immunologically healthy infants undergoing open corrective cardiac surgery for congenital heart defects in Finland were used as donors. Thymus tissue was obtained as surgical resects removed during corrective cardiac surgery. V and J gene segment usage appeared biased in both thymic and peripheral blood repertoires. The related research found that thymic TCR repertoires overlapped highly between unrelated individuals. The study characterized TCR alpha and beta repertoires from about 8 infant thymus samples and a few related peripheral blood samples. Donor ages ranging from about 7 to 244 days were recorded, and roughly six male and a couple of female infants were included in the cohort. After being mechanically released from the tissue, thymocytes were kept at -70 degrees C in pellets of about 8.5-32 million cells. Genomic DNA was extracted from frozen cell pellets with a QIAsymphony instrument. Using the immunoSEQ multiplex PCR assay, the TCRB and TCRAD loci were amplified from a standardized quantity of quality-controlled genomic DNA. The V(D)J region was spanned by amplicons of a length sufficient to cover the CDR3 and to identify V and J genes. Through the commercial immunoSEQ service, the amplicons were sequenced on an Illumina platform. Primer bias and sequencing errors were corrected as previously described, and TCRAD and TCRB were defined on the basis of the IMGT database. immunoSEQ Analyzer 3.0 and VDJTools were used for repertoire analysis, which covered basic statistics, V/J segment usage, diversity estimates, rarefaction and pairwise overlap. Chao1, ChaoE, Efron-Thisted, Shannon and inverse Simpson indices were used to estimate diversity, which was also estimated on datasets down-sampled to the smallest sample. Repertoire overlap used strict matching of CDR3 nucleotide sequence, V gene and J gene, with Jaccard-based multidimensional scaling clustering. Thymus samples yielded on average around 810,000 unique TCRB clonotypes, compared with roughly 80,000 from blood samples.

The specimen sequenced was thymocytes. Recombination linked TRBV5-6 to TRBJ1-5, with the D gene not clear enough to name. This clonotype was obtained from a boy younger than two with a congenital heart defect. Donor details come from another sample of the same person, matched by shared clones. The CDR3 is CASSSEREHSNQPQHF. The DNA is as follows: TGTGCCAGCAGCTCGGAAAGGGAGCATAGCAATCAGCCCCAGCATTTT.